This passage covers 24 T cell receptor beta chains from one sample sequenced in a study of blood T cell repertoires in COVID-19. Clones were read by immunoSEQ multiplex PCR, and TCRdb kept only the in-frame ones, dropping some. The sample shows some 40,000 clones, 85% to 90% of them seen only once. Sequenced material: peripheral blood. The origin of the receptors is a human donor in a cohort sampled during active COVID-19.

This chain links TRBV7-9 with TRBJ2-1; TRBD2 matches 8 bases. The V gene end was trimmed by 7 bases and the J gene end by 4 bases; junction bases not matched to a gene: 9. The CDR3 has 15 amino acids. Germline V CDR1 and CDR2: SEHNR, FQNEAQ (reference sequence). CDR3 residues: CASIDSGTVYNEQFF. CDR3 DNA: TGTGCCAGCATCGATAGCGGGACGGTTTACAATGAGCAGTTCTTC.

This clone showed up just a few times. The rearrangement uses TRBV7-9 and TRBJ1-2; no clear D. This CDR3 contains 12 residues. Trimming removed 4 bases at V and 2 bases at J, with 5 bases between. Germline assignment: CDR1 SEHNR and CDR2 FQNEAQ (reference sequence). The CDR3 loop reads CASSSSNYGYTF. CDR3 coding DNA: TGTGCCAGCAGCTCGAGCAACTATGGCTACACCTTC.

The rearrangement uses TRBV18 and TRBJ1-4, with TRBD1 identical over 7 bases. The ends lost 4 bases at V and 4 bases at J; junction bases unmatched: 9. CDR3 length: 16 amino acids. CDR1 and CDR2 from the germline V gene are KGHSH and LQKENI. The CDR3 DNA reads TGTGCCAGCTCACAACGCCGGGACAGCCTTAATGAAAAACTGTTTTTT. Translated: CASSQRRDSLNEKLFF.

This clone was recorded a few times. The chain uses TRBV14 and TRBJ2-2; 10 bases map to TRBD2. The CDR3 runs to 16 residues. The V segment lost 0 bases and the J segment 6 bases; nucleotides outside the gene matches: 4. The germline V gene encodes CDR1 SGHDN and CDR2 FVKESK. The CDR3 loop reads CASSQESGRVAGELFF. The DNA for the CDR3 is TGTGCCAGCAGCCAAGAAAGCGGGAGGGTGGCCGGGGAGCTGTTTTTT.

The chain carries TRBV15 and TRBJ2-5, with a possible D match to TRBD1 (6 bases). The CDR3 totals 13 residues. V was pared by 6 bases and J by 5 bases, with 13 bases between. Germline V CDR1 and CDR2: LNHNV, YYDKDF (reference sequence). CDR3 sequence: CATRLGGWETQYF. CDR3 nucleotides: TGTGCCACCAGGTTAGGGGGATGGGAGACCCAGTACTTC.

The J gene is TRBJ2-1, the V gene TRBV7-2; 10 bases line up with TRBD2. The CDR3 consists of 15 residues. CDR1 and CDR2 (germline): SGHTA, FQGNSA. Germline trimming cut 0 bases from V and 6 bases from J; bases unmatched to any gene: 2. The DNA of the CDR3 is TGTGCCAGCAGCTTAGCGCCTAGCGGGAGCAATGAGCAGTTCTTC. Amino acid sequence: CASSLAPSGSNEQFF.

This chain's CDR3 is CASSRGLADAYEQYF. CDR3 DNA: TGTGCCAGCAGCCGGGGACTAGCGGACGCCTACGAGCAGTACTTC. The chain combines TRBV7-9 with TRBJ2-7; 11 positions agree with TRBD2. The CDR3 is 15 amino acids. Trimming cost V 5 bases and J 2 bases; bases outside gene matches: 5. Germline values: CDR1 SEHNR, CDR2 FQNEAQ (reference sequence).

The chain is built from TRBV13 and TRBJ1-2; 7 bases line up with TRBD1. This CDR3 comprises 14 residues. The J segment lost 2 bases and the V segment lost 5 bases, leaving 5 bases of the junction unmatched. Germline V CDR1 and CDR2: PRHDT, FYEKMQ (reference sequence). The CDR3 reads CASSNNRGNYGYTF. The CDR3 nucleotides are TGTGCCAGCAGCAATAACAGGGGAAACTATGGCTACACCTTC.

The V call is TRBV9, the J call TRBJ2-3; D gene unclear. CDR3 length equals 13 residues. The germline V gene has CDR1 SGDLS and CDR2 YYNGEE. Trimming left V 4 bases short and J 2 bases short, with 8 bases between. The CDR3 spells CASSISYTDTQYF. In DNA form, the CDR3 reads TGTGCCAGCAGCATATCTTACACAGATACGCAGTATTTT.

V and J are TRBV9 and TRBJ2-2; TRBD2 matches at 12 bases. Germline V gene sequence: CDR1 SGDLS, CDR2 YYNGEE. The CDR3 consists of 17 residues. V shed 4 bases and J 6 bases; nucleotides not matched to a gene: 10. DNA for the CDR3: TGTGCCAGCAGCCCCCGACTAGCGGGAGACCGATCCGGGGAGCTGTTTTTT. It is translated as CASSPRLAGDRSGELFF.

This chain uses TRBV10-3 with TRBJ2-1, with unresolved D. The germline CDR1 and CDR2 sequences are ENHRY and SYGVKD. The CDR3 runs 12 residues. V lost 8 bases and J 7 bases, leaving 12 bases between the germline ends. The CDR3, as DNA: TGTGCCATCCGACTCGGAGAGAATGAGCAGTTCTTC. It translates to CAIRLGENEQFF.

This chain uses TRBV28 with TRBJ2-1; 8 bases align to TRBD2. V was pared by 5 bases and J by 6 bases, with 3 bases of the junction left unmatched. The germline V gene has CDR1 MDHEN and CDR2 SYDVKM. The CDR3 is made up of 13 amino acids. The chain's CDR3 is CASSQGTSNEQFF. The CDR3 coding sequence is TGTGCCAGCAGTCAGGGGACTAGCAATGAGCAGTTCTTC.

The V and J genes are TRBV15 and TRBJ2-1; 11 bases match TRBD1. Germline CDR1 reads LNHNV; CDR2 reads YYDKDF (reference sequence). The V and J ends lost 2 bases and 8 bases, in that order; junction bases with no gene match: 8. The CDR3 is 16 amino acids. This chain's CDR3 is CATSRPRDRGTDEQFF. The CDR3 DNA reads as TGTGCCACCAGCAGACCCCGGGACAGGGGGACGGATGAGCAGTTCTTC. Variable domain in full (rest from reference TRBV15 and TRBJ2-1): DAMVIQNPRYQVTQFGKPVTLSCSQTLNHNVMYWYQQKSSQAPKLLFHYYDKDFNNEADTPDNFQSRRPNTSFCFLDIRSPGLGDTAMYLCATSRPRDRGTDEQFFGPGTRLTVL.

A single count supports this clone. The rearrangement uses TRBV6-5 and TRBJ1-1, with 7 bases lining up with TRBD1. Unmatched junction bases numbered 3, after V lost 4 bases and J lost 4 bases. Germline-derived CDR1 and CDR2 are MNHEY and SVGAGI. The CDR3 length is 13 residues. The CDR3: CASSSAGGTEAFF. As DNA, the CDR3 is TGTGCCAGCAGTTCGGCAGGGGGCACTGAAGCTTTCTTT.

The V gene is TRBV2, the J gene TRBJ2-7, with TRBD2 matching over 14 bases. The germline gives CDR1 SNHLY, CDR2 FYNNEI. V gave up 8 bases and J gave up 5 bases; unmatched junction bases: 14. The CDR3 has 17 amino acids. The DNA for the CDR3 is TGTGCCAGCCGCCTGGGACTAGCGGGAGTAGGCGGGCACGAGCAGTACTTC. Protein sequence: CASRLGLAGVGGHEQYF.

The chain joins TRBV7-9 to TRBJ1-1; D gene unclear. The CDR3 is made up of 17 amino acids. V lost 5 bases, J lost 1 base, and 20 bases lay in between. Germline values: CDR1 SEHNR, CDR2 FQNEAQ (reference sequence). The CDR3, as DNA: TGTGCCAGCAGCCCGAACGCGGGAACCTTACGGAACACTGAAGCTTTCTTT. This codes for CASSPNAGTLRNTEAFF.

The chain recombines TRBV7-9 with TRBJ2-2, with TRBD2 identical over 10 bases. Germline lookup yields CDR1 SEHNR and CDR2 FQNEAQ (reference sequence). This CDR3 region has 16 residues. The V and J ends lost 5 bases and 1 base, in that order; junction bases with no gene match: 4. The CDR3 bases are TGTGCCAGCAGCCCTCGGACTAGCGGGAACACCGGGGAGCTGTTTTTT. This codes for CASSPRTSGNTGELFF.

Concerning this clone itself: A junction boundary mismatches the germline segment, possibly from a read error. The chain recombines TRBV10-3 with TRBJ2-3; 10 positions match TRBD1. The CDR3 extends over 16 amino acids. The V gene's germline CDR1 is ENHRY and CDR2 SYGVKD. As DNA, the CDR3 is TGTGCCGTCAGGGACCCCGGGACAGGGGGCACAGATACGCAGTATTTT. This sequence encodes CAVRDPGTGGTDTQYF.

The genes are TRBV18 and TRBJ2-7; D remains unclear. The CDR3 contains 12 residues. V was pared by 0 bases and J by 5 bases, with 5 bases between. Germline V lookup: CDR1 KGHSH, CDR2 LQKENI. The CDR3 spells CASSPPGDEQYF. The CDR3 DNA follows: TGTGCCAGCTCACCACCGGGCGACGAGCAGTACTTC.

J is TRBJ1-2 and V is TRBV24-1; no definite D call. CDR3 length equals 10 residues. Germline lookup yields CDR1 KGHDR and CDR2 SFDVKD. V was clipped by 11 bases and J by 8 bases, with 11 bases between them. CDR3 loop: CANRKQGYTF. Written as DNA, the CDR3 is TGTGCCAATCGGAAACAGGGCTACACCTTC.

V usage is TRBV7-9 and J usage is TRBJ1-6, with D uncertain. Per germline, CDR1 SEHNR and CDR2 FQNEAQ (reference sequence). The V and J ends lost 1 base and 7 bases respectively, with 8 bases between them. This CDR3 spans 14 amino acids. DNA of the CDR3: TGTGCCAGCAGCTTAGAACAGAGAAATTCACCCCTCCACTTT. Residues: CASSLEQRNSPLHF.

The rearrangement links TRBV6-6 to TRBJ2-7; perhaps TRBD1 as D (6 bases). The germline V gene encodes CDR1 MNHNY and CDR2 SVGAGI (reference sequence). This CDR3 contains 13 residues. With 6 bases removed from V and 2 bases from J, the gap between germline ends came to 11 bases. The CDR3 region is CASRPDRTYEQYF. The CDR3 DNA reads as TGTGCCAGCAGACCCGACAGGACCTACGAGCAGTACTTC.

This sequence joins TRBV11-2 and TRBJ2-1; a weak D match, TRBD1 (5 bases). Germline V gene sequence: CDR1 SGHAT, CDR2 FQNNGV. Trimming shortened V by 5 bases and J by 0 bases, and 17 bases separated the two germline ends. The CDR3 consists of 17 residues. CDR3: CASSSFDSSFSYNEQFF. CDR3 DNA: TGTGCCAGCAGCAGCTTCGACAGTTCTTTCTCCTACAATGAGCAGTTCTTC.

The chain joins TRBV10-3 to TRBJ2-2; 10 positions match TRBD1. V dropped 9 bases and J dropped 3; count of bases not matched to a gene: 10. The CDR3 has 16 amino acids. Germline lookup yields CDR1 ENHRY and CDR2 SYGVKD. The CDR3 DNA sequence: TGTGCCATACGCACCGGGACAGGGGATGACACCGGGGAGCTGTTTTTT. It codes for CAIRTGTGDDTGELFF.